This section outlines one T cell receptor beta chain sequence together with its context. Its antigen remains undetermined. No base quality information exists; no much larger clone differs at one position. The sample is drawn from a study of CD8+ T cells in alopecia areata listed by TCRdb under 2018. About the investigation overall: To study T cell clonal expansion in alopecia areata, the researchers applied high-throughput TCRbeta sequencing to both the C3H/HeJ mouse model and human patients. Clonality in the scalp was compared among normal scalp (n=4), patchy alopecia areata scalp (n=8), and alopecia totalis/universalis scalp (n=8). The RNA source kit depended on sample type: the PAXgene miRNA kit for fixed scalp, the miRNeasy kit for PBMCs, and the RNeasy kit for mouse skin. Scalp tissue and sorted CD4+ and CD8+ peripheral blood T cells from patchy and totalis/universalis alopecia areata patients and from healthy controls were covered by human TCRbeta sequencing. Amplification of TCRbeta CDR3 regions was done by immunoSEQ multiplex PCR using 35 Vbeta forward primers and 13 Jbeta reverse primers.

Results the study describes overall, beyond this receptor: Unlike mouse skin, where gammadelta T cells dominate, normal human skin contains resident alphabeta T cells that get sequenced too, which complicates analysis of the scalp TCR repertoire. Compared with normal scalp, lesional scalp had higher clonality and more expanded CD8+ clones, particularly in alopecia totalis/universalis, a pattern that suggests antigenic drive. TCR sequences shared between patients were less clear than in mice, possibly partly because of HLA diversity in the patient population.

According to the germline V gene (reference sequence), CDR1 reads SEHNR and CDR2 reads FQNEAQ. Its CDR3 holds 14 amino acids, cysteine through phenylalanine. The DNA shown is the 42-base CDR3, in frame from base 1. Trimming takes 1 base from V and 2 bases from J, and the germline ends sit 8 bases apart. Lesional scalp punch biopsies and peripheral blood were obtained from alopecia areata patients. PBMCs were separated by density centrifugation and stained for CD3, CD4 and CD8, after which CD4+ and CD8+ T cells were sorted on a FACSAria. Untreated alopecia areata patients were recruited as part of a multicenter biomarker study. In five patients from the biomarker study, the blood CD8+ T cells went through an additional sort into NKG2D-low and NKG2D-high fractions. Library preparation used the immunoSEQ multiplex PCR assay. RNA was extracted from all samples and reverse transcribed into cDNA, which served as template for TCR sequencing. First-strand cDNA was synthesized with SuperScript III using a 2:1 mix of oligo-dT and random hexamers. A synthetic immune receptor repertoire was used to assess amplification bias, and residual bias was removed computationally. The original methods were these. Raw reads were preprocessed to remove errors, and CDR3 was defined by IMGT conventions from the conserved cysteine to phenylalanine. Clonality was calculated as 1 minus Shannon entropy normalized by log2 of the number of productive unique TCRs. Scalp TCRbeta sequences were cross-referenced with sorted blood CD4 and CD8 repertoires so that the CD4 or CD8 identity of scalp clones could be inferred. The immuneACCESS repertoire file appears here via TCRdb, limited to in-frame rearrangements. These files lack a portion of the clones; in checked studies, under half of the deficit traces to unresolved V genes, and the cause of the others is not known. V, J and clone size are those of that table, while D and trimming were read from the DNA. In this sample the table shows 100,000 to 150,000 clones, about 50% of which occur a single time. The ten top clones hold approximately 10% of the sample.

Sample: NKG2D-low CD8+ T cells sorted from blood. Reading the label with the study, this specimen's cell subset or site is: sorted CD8+ NKG2D-low blood T cells. The sequence is built from TRBV7-9 and TRBJ2-5; no D gene is confidently identified. The receptor was derived from a human donor with alopecia areata. The CDR3 has the sequence CASSLETAQETQYF. The DNA sequence is given as TGTGCCAGCAGCTTAGAAACCGCACAAGAGACCCAGTACTTC.